These 10 T cell receptor beta chains originate from one sample sequenced in a study of blood T cell repertoires in COVID-19. The protocol was immunoSEQ multiplex PCR, while the TCRdb copy is restricted to in-frame clones and leaves out a portion. The sample lists a few hundred thousand clones; more than 85% were seen once. Sequencing input: PBMCs or T cells enriched from blood (not recorded which). The receptors here all came from a woman between 40 and 55 years old who had been exposed to COVID-19.

The gene calls are TRBV7-3 and TRBJ1-6, with D perhaps TRBD1 (5 bases). V lost 1 base to trimming and J lost 9 bases, with 16 bases between them. The length of the CDR3 is 16 residues. Per germline, CDR1 SGHTA and CDR2 FQGTGA. This CDR3 reads CASSLKARGDFSPLHF. The CDR3 coding sequence is TGTGCCAGCAGCTTAAAGGCCCGGGGGGATTTTTCACCCCTCCACTTT.

This chain links TRBV3-1 (or the pseudogene TRBV3-2) with TRBJ2-5; 7 bases are shared with TRBD2. Germline trimming cut 4 bases from V and 2 bases from J; bases unmatched to any gene: 7. There are 15 residues in the CDR3. Germline V CDR1 and CDR2: LGHDT, YNNKEL (reference sequence). The CDR3: CASSRDYLTQETQYF. CDR3 nucleotide sequence: TGTGCCAGCAGCCGGGACTACCTCACGCAAGAGACCCAGTACTTC.

V and J are TRBV5-1 and TRBJ1-2; D gene unclear. Trimming removed 4 bases at V and 2 bases at J, with 9 bases between. Germline V lookup: CDR1 SGHRS, CDR2 YFSETQ. The CDR3 has 13 residues. CDR3: CASSQDINYGYTF. CDR3 coding DNA: TGCGCCAGCAGCCAAGACATCAACTATGGCTACACCTTC.

This rearrangement joins TRBV9 to TRBJ1-1; 9 nucleotides agree with TRBD1. V lost 3 bases and J lost 5; bases outside the gene matches: 8. The germline V gene has CDR1 SGDLS and CDR2 YYNGEE. There are 15 residues in the CDR3. CDR3 sequence (DNA): TGTGCCAGCAGCGGAGACAGGGGGGTGGGAACTGAAGCTTTCTTT. It yields the protein CASSGDRGVGTEAFF.

The J gene is TRBJ2-3, the V gene TRBV4-3; TRBD2 agrees at 12 bases. Germline-derived CDR1 and CDR2 are LGHNA and YSLEER. The CDR3 contains 17 residues. The trim removed 1 base at V and 6 bases at J, leaving 8 bases unmatched. The CDR3 region is CASSQALAGGPGDTQYF. CDR3 nucleotide sequence: TGCGCCAGCAGCCAAGCGCTAGCGGGAGGGCCGGGTGATACGCAGTATTTT.

The chain is built from TRBV27 and TRBJ1-2, with 10 bases fitting TRBD1. CDR3 length: 14 amino acids. The germline CDR1 and CDR2 sequences are MNHEY and SMNVEV (reference sequence). J lost 7 bases, V lost 8 bases, and 10 bases had no gene match. The CDR3 sequence is CASRTGGTFFGYTF. For the CDR3, the DNA is TGTGCCAGCCGGACAGGGGGAACTTTTTTTGGCTACACCTTC.

In regard to this clone: The same CDR3 can be traced to other DNA sequences in this sample. The chain has TRBV18 and TRBJ2-7, with D unresolved. The CDR3 contains 14 residues. CDR1 and CDR2 from the germline V gene are KGHSH and LQKENI. Trimming pared 3 bases from V and 0 bases from J, leaving 9 bases between. CDR3 DNA: TGTGCCAGCTCACCGGCAGGTAACTCCTACGAGCAGTACTTC. Translation gives CASSPAGNSYEQYF.

This chain links TRBV19 with TRBJ1-2; TRBD1 matches 9 bases. CDR3 length: 14 residues. Germline-derived CDR1 and CDR2 are LNHDA and SQIVND (reference sequence). With 3 bases clipped from V and 12 bases from J, the junction kept 11 bases outside the gene matches. In DNA, the CDR3 is TGTGCCAGTAGTATTCTCCGGGACAGGGACCATCACACCTTC. Its translation: CASSILRDRDHHTF.

This chain connects TRBV11-2 to TRBJ1-1; TRBD1 is a possible D gene (5 bases). Germline V gives CDR1 SGHAT, CDR2 FQNNGV. CDR3 length: 14 amino acids. V was pared by 1 base and J by 6 bases, with 12 bases between. DNA of the CDR3: TGTGCCAGCAGCTTAGCTGGCGGGGGGGCTGAAGCTTTCTTT. The encoded protein is CASSLAGGGAEAFF.

This clone came up once. The gene calls are TRBV24-1 and TRBJ1-2; D is uncertain. The CDR3 sequence is 13 residues long. Trimming cost V 3 bases and J 14 bases, with 18 bases left between them. Germline CDR1 KGHDR, CDR2 SFDVKD. The CDR3 DNA sequence: TGTGCCACCAGTGATCGGGTAGGCGGTCGCTGGACCTTC. Translated, it gives CATSDRVGGRWTF.